Listed below are T cell receptor beta chains from one sample, sequenced in a study of beta chain features in type 1 diabetes. TCRdb keeps only in-frame clones here, not all; method: immunoSEQ multiplex PCR. The sample yields 900,000 or so clones, about 17% seen once. Sequencing used naive CD4+ T cells from blood. These receptors all come from a young woman in good health. CDR3s leave out the opening cysteine and the closing phenylalanine or tryptophan. Clone size is shown for a subset of rows, as once, few, many or a class of expanded clone.

v_call,clone_size,j_call,cdr3_aa
TRBV28,NA,TRBJ2-6,ASSYSYSGAVLSGANVLT
TRBV5-8,NA,TRBJ1-5,ASSRGQGAGSNQPQH
TRBV29-1,NA,TRBJ1-2,SVLDGQDGYGYT
TRBV5-1,NA,TRBJ1-5,ASSWQGDQPQH
TRBV6-5,few,TRBJ2-3,ASSYSDTQY
TRBV5-1,NA,TRBJ2-7,ASRRDREAQSEY
TRBV28,NA,TRBJ2-7,ASSQTWGYEQY
TRBV7-2,NA,TRBJ2-3,ASSGQGIITDTQY
TRBV7-3,NA,TRBJ2-1,ASSSTGGRVREQF
TRBV9,NA,TRBJ2-2,ASSVGLAGNTGELF
TRBV6-1,few,TRBJ1-1,ASRTELLMNTEAF
TRBV25-1,NA,TRBJ2-5,ASSEPGSRQETQY
TRBV21-1,few,TRBJ2-6,ASSTRTGQGTGGLWANVLT
TRBV2,few,TRBJ2-7,ASRPRRDSYEQY
TRBV6-1,NA,TRBJ1-4,ASRGQGAEKLF
TRBV9,NA,TRBJ1-3,ASSVDGNTIY
TRBV14,NA,TRBJ2-7,ASSRTRESHEQY
TRBV19,few,TRBJ1-1,ASSLRGTEAF
TRBV7-2,few,TRBJ2-5,ASSQPSGSGETQY
TRBV10-3,few,TRBJ2-1,AISEIAGSYNEQF
TRBV5-6,few,TRBJ2-7,ASSLGPIGRGYEQY
TRBV2,few,TRBJ1-2,ASSVDINYGYT
TRBV10-3,NA,TRBJ2-2,AISEATSGSGGTGELF
TRBV4-3,few,TRBJ2-1,ASSHLGLAGGHSYNEQF
TRBV5-6,NA,TRBJ2-1,ASSFFSGSYNEQF
TRBV28,NA,TRBJ1-2,ASSSSSGHSGYT
TRBV28,NA,TRBJ1-2,ASSFRDRGFGYT
TRBV28,NA,TRBJ1-3,ASSLSPFTGTSGNTIY
TRBV5-1,NA,TRBJ1-2,ASSPGGSNYGYT
TRBV27,NA,TRBJ2-7,ASSRAGGFQKY
TRBV2,few,TRBJ2-7,ASSEDGTTPYEQY
TRBV6-5,NA,TRBJ2-7,ASSQGQFYEQY
TRBV4-2,NA,TRBJ2-3,ASSRLAGGDTDTQY
TRBV18,NA,TRBJ1-2,ASSPAQGSSPNYGYT
TRBV28,few,TRBJ2-3,ASSFGGTSTDTQY